The 21 T cell receptor beta chains in this list originate from one sample, sequenced in a study of neoadjuvant anti-PD-1 for oral cavity cancer. Assay: immunoSEQ multiplex PCR; the TCRdb copy retains only in-frame clones and omits some. Of approximately 15,000 clones listed, around 69% were seen once; the top ten hold roughly 3%. The source was PBMCs, collected before nivolumab (anti-PD-1) treatment. These receptor sequences come from a person aged 40-85 years with oral cavity squamous cell carcinoma.

The V call is TRBV2, the J call TRBJ1-5; no reliable D call. Trimming shortened V by 6 bases and J by 5 bases, and 11 bases separated the two germline ends. The CDR3 length is 13 residues. Germline V gives CDR1 SNHLY, CDR2 FYNNEI. Written as DNA, the CDR3 is TGTGCCAGCAGCCGCCGAGGTGATCAGCCCCAGCATTTT. As protein: CASSRRGDQPQHF.

The chain recombines TRBV5-1 with TRBJ2-3, with 9 nucleotides matching TRBD2. Germline assignment: CDR1 SGHRS and CDR2 YFSETQ. Unmatched junction bases numbered 8, after V lost 4 bases and J lost 2 bases. The CDR3 totals 16 residues. CDR3 bases: TGCGCCAGCAGCCCACCGGCGGGAGGGTACACAGATACGCAGTATTTT. Its translation is CASSPPAGGYTDTQYF.

CDR3 protein: CASTESESGRYEQYF. DNA for the CDR3: TGTGCCAGCACCGAGTCCGAGAGCGGGAGGTACGAGCAGTACTTC. The chain is built from TRBV6-5 and TRBJ2-5, with 9 bases that match TRBD2. The J call may be wrong; the DNA end is better matched by TRBJ2-7. This CDR3 has 15 amino acids. Germline V CDR1 and CDR2: MNHEY, SVGAGI.

The chain joins TRBV10-3 to TRBJ1-3; D unclear. Trimming removed 0 bases from V and 5 bases from J, with 11 bases in between. The CDR3 has 15 residues. Germline loops: CDR1 ENHRY, CDR2 SYGVKD. CDR3 protein: CAISESEGYRNTIYF. In nucleotides, the CDR3 is TGTGCCATCAGTGAGTCGGAGGGTTACAGAAACACCATATATTTT.

This chain uses TRBV5-6 with TRBJ2-7, with TRBD2 matching 9 bases. Germline-derived CDR1 and CDR2 are SGHDT and YYEEEE. The V segment lost 1 base and the J segment 5 bases; nucleotides outside the gene matches: 7. This CDR3 comprises 15 residues. In DNA, the CDR3 is TGTGCCAGCAGCTTGAGTAATAGCGGGAGTAACGAGCAGTACTTC. Protein sequence: CASSLSNSGSNEQYF.

CDR3 residues: CASSLAGTGSYEQYF. CDR3 bases: TGTGCCAGCAGCTTAGCAGGGACAGGGAGCTACGAGCAGTACTTC. This sequence joins TRBV11-2 and TRBJ2-7; TRBD1 matches 9 bases. With 1 base clipped from V and 3 bases from J, the junction kept 4 bases outside the gene matches. The germline gives CDR1 SGHAT, CDR2 FQNNGV. The CDR3 contains 15 residues.

This clone was seen only a few times. CDR3 DNA sequence: TGTGCCAGCAGCTTAGAAGGGACTCGAGGGGGTGAAGCTTTCTTT. Amino acid sequence: CASSLEGTRGGEAFF. This chain connects TRBV7-6 to TRBJ1-1, with D perhaps matching TRBD1 (6 bases). The CDR3 is made up of 15 amino acids. Germline values: CDR1 SGHVS, CDR2 FNYEAQ. Trimming shortened V by 1 base and J by 7 bases, and 16 bases separated the two germline ends. The whole variable domain, filled in from reference TRBV7-6 and TRBJ1-1, reads GAGVSQSPRYKVTKRGQDVALRCDPISGHVSLYWYRQALGQGPEFLTYFNYEAQQDKSGLPNDRFSAERPEGSISTLTIQRTEQRDSAMYRCASSLEGTRGGEAFFGQGTRLTVV.

The J gene is TRBJ2-7, the V gene TRBV2; D gene unclear. The CDR3 spans 13 residues. With 4 bases removed from V and 0 bases from J, the gap between germline ends came to 7 bases. Germline-derived CDR1 and CDR2 are SNHLY and FYNNEI. CDR3 sequence: CASSVEYSYEQYF. CDR3 in DNA: TGTGCCAGCAGTGTCGAATACTCCTACGAGCAGTACTTC.

This sequence joins TRBV5-1 and TRBJ2-2, with 8 positions matching TRBD2. The ends lost 4 bases at V and 6 bases at J; junction bases unmatched: 17. There are 18 residues in the CDR3. Germline assignment: CDR1 SGHRS and CDR2 YFSETQ. In DNA, the CDR3 is TGCGCCAGCAGCAGGTCTGAGGCGGGAGGCAGAAGGGCCGGGGAGCTGTTTTTT. This sequence encodes CASSRSEAGGRRAGELFF.

J is TRBJ2-6 and V is TRBV16; D unresolved. CDR3 length equals 15 residues. V lost 3 bases and J lost 0, with 6 bases in between. The V gene's germline CDR1 is KGHSY and CDR2 FQNENV. The CDR3: CASSHLGSGANVLTF. The CDR3 DNA sequence: TGTGCCAGCAGCCATCTCGGCTCTGGGGCCAACGTCCTGACTTTC.

This clone was found a few times. The chain joins TRBV28 to TRBJ2-5, with 13 bases matching TRBD2. The length of the CDR3 is 16 residues. The V gene end was trimmed by 6 bases and the J gene end by 5 bases; junction bases not matched to a gene: 9. Germline loops: CDR1 MDHEN, CDR2 SYDVKM. The CDR3 loop is CASSPWTSGRQETQYF. The CDR3 bases are TGTGCCAGCAGCCCTTGGACTAGCGGGAGACAGGAGACCCAGTACTTC.

This rearrangement joins TRBV6-5 to TRBJ2-1, with unresolved D. V lost 0 bases, J lost 6 bases, and 3 bases lay in between. The CDR3 extends over 12 amino acids. Germline V lookup: CDR1 MNHEY, CDR2 SVGAGI. CDR3 residues: CASSYSSNEQFF. Written as DNA, the CDR3 is TGTGCCAGCAGTTACTCGTCCAATGAGCAGTTCTTC.

The chain is built from TRBV2 and TRBJ1-1; D gene ambiguous. CDR3 length: 13 amino acids. CDR1 is SNHLY and CDR2 is FYNNEI in the germline V gene. V lost 4 bases and J lost 5, with 11 bases in between. In nucleotides, the CDR3 is TGTGCCAGCAGTGTCGGGGTTTGGACTGAAGCTTTCTTT. This translates into CASSVGVWTEAFF.

The CDR3 is CASSLLGLAGVSANTGELFF. CDR3 bases: TGTGCCAGCAGCTTGCTAGGACTAGCGGGAGTTTCCGCGAACACCGGGGAGCTGTTTTTT. The gene calls are TRBV5-5 and TRBJ2-2; TRBD2 matches 13 bases. Germline V gives CDR1 SGHKS, CDR2 YYEKEE (reference sequence). The length of the CDR3 is 20 residues. The V segment lost 1 base and the J segment 0 bases; nucleotides outside the gene matches: 9.

The V call is TRBV7-6, the J call TRBJ1-5; D uncertain. V was cut by 3 bases and J by 11 bases, with 11 bases left in between. Germline V gene data show CDR1 as SGHVS and CDR2 as FNYEAQ. The CDR3 has 12 amino acids. CDR3 sequence: CASSLVGETQHF. As DNA, the CDR3 is TGTGCCAGCAGCTTGGTCGGAGAAACCCAGCATTTT.

The V and J genes are TRBV9 and TRBJ1-2; 7 bases are a match to TRBD1. V lost 0 bases to trimming and J lost 6 bases; unmatched junction nucleotides: 8. The CDR3 is 15 amino acids. Germline V CDR1 and CDR2: SGDLS, YYNGEE. In DNA form, the CDR3 reads TGTGCCAGCAGCGTAGAGGGGGCGCGGGAAGATGGCTACACCTTC. It specifies CASSVEGAREDGYTF.

This clone appeared a few times. The chain is built from TRBV2 and TRBJ2-7; the D call may be TRBD1 or TRBD2 (5 bases each). Trimming took 7 bases from V and 1 from J, leaving 14 bases between them. Germline CDR1 reads SNHLY; CDR2 reads FYNNEI. This CDR3 region has 14 residues. The CDR3 is CASTLGTISYEQYF. The CDR3 coding sequence is TGTGCCAGCACCCTGGGGACGATTTCCTACGAGCAGTACTTC.

This clone appeared a few times. The chain employs TRBV7-9 and TRBJ2-7; TRBD2 matches at 7 bases. Germline trimming cut 5 bases from V and 1 base from J; bases unmatched to any gene: 5. This CDR3 contains 14 residues. Germline V gives CDR1 SEHNR, CDR2 FQNEAQ (reference sequence). CDR3 sequence reads: CASSDRDYSYEQYF. The CDR3 DNA sequence: TGTGCCAGCAGCGACCGGGACTATTCCTACGAGCAGTACTTC.

The rearrangement links TRBV6-1 to TRBJ2-5, with D unresolved. This CDR3 comprises 14 residues. Trimming removed 6 bases at V and 4 bases at J, with 15 bases between. Germline CDR1 and CDR2: MNHNS and SASEGT. As DNA, the CDR3 is TGTGCCAGCAGCCAGCCCCCCGGTGGAGAGACCCAGTACTTC. Translation gives CASSQPPGGETQYF.

This clone is a singleton in its sample. This chain uses TRBV2 with TRBJ2-1, with 11 nucleotides matching TRBD2. The CDR3 totals 15 residues. The germline gives CDR1 SNHLY, CDR2 FYNNEI. After removal of 4 bases from V and 7 bases from J, the junction contained 6 bases not matched to a gene. The chain's CDR3 is CASSVTGTSGNEQFF. The CDR3 DNA reads as TGTGCCAGCAGTGTCACCGGGACTAGCGGAAATGAGCAGTTCTTC.

The chain joins TRBV30 to TRBJ2-2; 10 bases match TRBD2. Germline CDR1 GTSNPN, CDR2 SVGIG (reference sequence). J lost 4 bases, V lost 3 bases, and 8 bases had no gene match. This CDR3 has 16 amino acids. The CDR3 region is CAWRPGAGGTTGELFF. CDR3 nucleotides: TGTGCCTGGAGGCCCGGAGCGGGAGGGACCACCGGGGAGCTGTTTTTT.